This is a list of T cell receptor beta chains from one sample in a study of Ad26.COV2.S vaccination and SARS-CoV-2 variants. The repertoire was sequenced with immunoSEQ multiplex PCR; TCRdb's copy has only in-frame clones and lacks some. The sample holds 300,000 to 400,000 clones; 88% are singletons and the top ten take approximately 5.9%. The starting material was peripheral blood, obtained in a trial of Ad26.COV2.S vaccine versus placebo. These receptors came from a person aged 18-60 years who received the Ad26.COV2.S COVID-19 vaccine or a placebo. CDR3s include the opening cysteine and the closing phenylalanine or tryptophan. A D gene is named only where the DNA matches it firmly. The size field is filled for only some rows; it gives once, few, many or a size class.

v_call	clone_size	d_call	j_call	cdr3_aa	cdr3_nt
TRBV3-1/TRBV3-2	NA	TRBD2	TRBJ2-5	CASSPRGIQETQYF	TGTGCCAGCAGCCCGCGGGGGATCCAAGAGACCCAGTACTTC
TRBV6-5	NA	NA	TRBJ1-1	CATHRVMNTEAFF	TGTGCCACCCACAGGGTCATGAACACTGAAGCTTTCTTT
TRBV19	NA	NA	TRBJ1-2	CASSPRTGPTNYGYTF	TGTGCCAGTAGTCCGCGAACAGGCCCTACTAACTATGGCTACACCTTC
TRBV11-1	NA	NA	TRBJ1-2	CASSLEDRGGYTF	TGTGCCAGCAGCTTAGAGGACAGAGGTGGCTACACCTTC
TRBV5-1	NA	NA	TRBJ1-1	CASSGQLNTEAFF	TGCGCCAGCAGCGGACAGCTGAACACTGAAGCTTTCTTT
TRBV5-1	NA	NA	TRBJ2-5	CASSLGRQETQYF	TGCGCCAGCAGCTTGGGACGTCAAGAGACCCAGTACTTC
TRBV3-1/TRBV3-2	few	TRBD1	TRBJ1-2	CASSPRGLYGYTF	TGTGCCAGCAGCCCCAGGGGGCTCTATGGCTACACCTTC
TRBV10-3	NA	NA	TRBJ1-6	CAISEGGLNSPLHF	TGTGCCATCAGTGAGGGGGGGCTGAATTCACCCCTCCACTTT
TRBV27	once	TRBD1	TRBJ2-5	CASSPFPRTGMQETQYF	TGTGCCAGCAGTCCGTTTCCGCGGACAGGTATGCAAGAGACCCAGTACTTC
TRBV10-3	NA	TRBD2	TRBJ2-2	CAIRAGSGRANTGELFF	TGTGCCATCAGGGCGGGGAGCGGGAGGGCGAACACCGGGGAGCTGTTTTTT
TRBV28	many	NA	TRBJ1-2	CASYGGRYGYTF	TGTGCCAGCTACGGGGGGCGGTATGGCTACACCTTC
TRBV3-1/TRBV3-2	NA	NA	TRBJ2-1	CASSQRAKGGAAYNEQFF	TGTGCCAGCAGCCAACGGGCTAAAGGGGGAGCGGCCTACAATGAGCAGTTCTTC
TRBV7-2	NA	NA	TRBJ2-7	CASSPRSYEQYF	TGTGCCAGCAGCCCGCGGTCCTACGAGCAGTACTTC
TRBV4-3	once	TRBD1	TRBJ1-2	CASRGGAGYGYTF	TGCGCCAGCAGAGGGGGCGCGGGGTATGGCTACACCTTC
TRBV27	NA	TRBD1	TRBJ2-7	CASSLRQGRYEQYF	TGTGCCAGCAGTTTACGACAGGGGCGTTACGAGCAGTACTTC
TRBV4-2	NA	TRBD1	TRBJ1-5	CASSQDPGQVNQPQHF	TGTGCCAGCAGCCAAGATCCCGGACAGGTCAATCAGCCCCAGCATTTT
TRBV2	NA	NA	TRBJ2-1	CASPAGPGQAGEQFF	TGTGCCAGCCCTGCGGGACCTGGACAGGCCGGTGAGCAGTTCTTC
TRBV5-1	NA	TRBD2	TRBJ2-5	CASSLAASGVQETQYF	TGCGCCAGCAGCTTGGCGGCTAGCGGGGTTCAAGAGACCCAGTACTTC
TRBV4-3	NA	TRBD2	TRBJ2-1	CASSQAGTRTYNEQFF	TGCGCCAGCAGCCAGGCCGGGACTAGGACCTACAATGAGCAGTTCTTC
TRBV19	NA	TRBD1	TRBJ2-3	CASNSQGALGTDTQYF	TGTGCCAGTAACTCCCAGGGGGCTCTTGGCACAGATACGCAGTATTTT
TRBV27	NA	NA	TRBJ2-3	CASSFGIPTDTQYF	TGTGCCAGCAGTTTTGGGATTCCCACAGATACGCAGTATTTT
TRBV6-5	NA	NA	TRBJ2-2	CASSYRLLTNTGELFF	TGTGCCAGCAGTTACAGGCTGCTTACGAACACCGGGGAGCTGTTTTTT
TRBV28	NA	TRBD2	TRBJ2-5	CASSSASSGSGETQYF	TGTGCCAGCAGTTCGGCGAGTAGCGGGAGTGGAGAGACCCAGTACTTC
TRBV29-1	once	NA	TRBJ1-5	CSAVTTVNQPQHF	TGCAGCGCTGTGACGACAGTCAATCAGCCCCAGCATTTT
TRBV3-1/TRBV3-2	NA	NA	TRBJ2-4	CASTRSQVAKNIQYF	TGTGCCAGCACCCGGTCGCAAGTAGCCAAAAACATTCAGTACTTC
TRBV18	NA	TRBD1	TRBJ2-3	CASSPTTAGTGNTDTQYF	TGTGCCAGCTCACCAACCACAGCCGGGACAGGGAACACAGATACGCAGTATTTT
TRBV4-2	NA	TRBD1	TRBJ2-7	CASSQVGQIYEQYF	TGTGCCAGCAGCCAAGTGGGACAGATCTACGAGCAGTACTTC
TRBV7-3	NA	NA	TRBJ1-5	CASSLIMSRGGNLSFGNQPQHF	TGTGCCAGCAGCTTAATAATGTCCCGGGGTGGAAACCTAAGTTTTGGAAATCAGCCCCAGCATTTT
TRBV3-1/TRBV3-2	NA	NA	TRBJ2-1	CASSQASPGEQFF	TGTGCCAGCAGCCAAGCCAGCCCTGGCGAGCAGTTCTTC
TRBV12-5	NA	NA	TRBJ2-7	CASGPGVGDEQYF	TGTGCTAGTGGTCCCGGGGTCGGTGACGAGCAGTACTTC
TRBV6-5	NA	NA	TRBJ2-2	CASSYPGSGELFF	TGTGCCAGCAGTTACCCAGGGTCGGGGGAGCTGTTTTTT
TRBV7-3	NA	NA	TRBJ2-3	CASSPLEGPSQYF	TGTGCCAGCAGCCCCTTGGAAGGCCCGTCGCAGTATTTT
TRBV19	NA	NA	TRBJ2-5	CASSIGAGQETQYF	TGTGCCAGTAGTATAGGGGCCGGGCAAGAGACCCAGTACTTC
TRBV4-2	NA	TRBD2	TRBJ2-1	CASSPRLAGALIDYNEQFF	TGTGCCAGCAGCCCTAGACTAGCGGGGGCCCTAATCGACTACAATGAGCAGTTCTTC
TRBV5-1	NA	NA	TRBJ1-4	CASSLASGGLEKLFF	TGCGCCAGCAGCTTGGCGTCCGGGGGCCTTGAAAAACTGTTTTTT
TRBV9	NA	TRBD2	TRBJ2-1	CASSQNPSGSLPSENEQFF	TGTGCCAGCAGCCAAAATCCCAGCGGGAGCCTTCCCTCTGAGAATGAGCAGTTCTTC
TRBV19	NA	TRBD1	TRBJ1-4	CASSTQGAGEKLFF	TGTGCCAGTAGTACACAGGGGGCTGGTGAAAAACTGTTTTTT
TRBV3-1/TRBV3-2	NA	NA	TRBJ1-1	CASSSPQPAEAFF	TGTGCCAGCAGCTCCCCACAGCCAGCCGAAGCTTTCTTT
TRBV25-1	NA	TRBD1	TRBJ1-2	CASSRQGGGYTF	TGTGCCAGCAGCAGGCAGGGGGGAGGCTACACCTTC
TRBV12-3/TRBV12-4	NA	NA	TRBJ2-7	CASSLGYEQYF	TGTGCCAGCAGTTTAGGTTACGAGCAGTACTTC
TRBV6-4	NA	NA	TRBJ2-6	CASSDSGGSGANVLTF	TGTGCCAGCAGTGACTCTGGGGGGTCTGGGGCCAACGTCCTGACTTTC
TRBV28	NA	NA	TRBJ2-7	CANRDGRIPYEQYF	TGTGCCAACCGCGACGGGCGGATTCCCTACGAGCAGTACTTC
TRBV5-6	NA	NA	TRBJ2-3	CASSARAADTQYF	TGTGCCAGCAGCGCCAGGGCGGCAGATACGCAGTATTTT
TRBV20-1	NA	TRBD2	TRBJ2-1	CSASEIAGNDEQFF	TGCAGTGCTAGTGAGATAGCGGGAAACGATGAGCAGTTCTTC
TRBV6-5	NA	TRBD2	TRBJ2-1	CASSYTSDDPEQFF	TGTGCCAGCAGTTACACTAGCGATGACCCTGAGCAGTTCTTC
TRBV7-2	NA	NA	TRBJ2-1	CASSLGGLGEQFF	TGTGCCAGCAGCTTAGGGGGGTTGGGGGAGCAGTTCTTC
TRBV19	NA	NA	TRBJ2-2	CASSIPPGELFF	TGTGCCAGTAGTATTCCCCCCGGGGAGCTGTTTTTT
TRBV7-8	NA	NA	TRBJ2-7	CASSLVAGSGYEQYF	TGTGCCAGCAGCTTAGTCGCAGGGAGCGGATACGAGCAGTACTTC
TRBV5-5	NA	NA	TRBJ2-1	CASLGVVMASGEQFF	TGTGCCAGCCTCGGGGTTGTAATGGCGAGTGGTGAGCAGTTCTTC
TRBV6-6	NA	NA	TRBJ1-5	CASSRSGFNQPQHF	TGTGCCAGCAGTCGATCAGGGTTTAATCAGCCCCAGCATTTT
TRBV6-1	NA	NA	TRBJ2-2	CASSGGNQGYTGELFF	TGTGCCAGCAGTGGAGGGAATCAGGGGTACACCGGGGAGCTGTTTTTT
TRBV7-6	NA	TRBD1	TRBJ2-5	CASSLIGQGARETQYF	TGTGCCAGCAGCTTAATTGGACAGGGGGCGAGGGAGACCCAGTACTTC
TRBV19	NA	NA	TRBJ1-1	CATRFRDTTEAFF	TGTGCCACCAGATTCCGGGACACCACTGAAGCTTTCTTT